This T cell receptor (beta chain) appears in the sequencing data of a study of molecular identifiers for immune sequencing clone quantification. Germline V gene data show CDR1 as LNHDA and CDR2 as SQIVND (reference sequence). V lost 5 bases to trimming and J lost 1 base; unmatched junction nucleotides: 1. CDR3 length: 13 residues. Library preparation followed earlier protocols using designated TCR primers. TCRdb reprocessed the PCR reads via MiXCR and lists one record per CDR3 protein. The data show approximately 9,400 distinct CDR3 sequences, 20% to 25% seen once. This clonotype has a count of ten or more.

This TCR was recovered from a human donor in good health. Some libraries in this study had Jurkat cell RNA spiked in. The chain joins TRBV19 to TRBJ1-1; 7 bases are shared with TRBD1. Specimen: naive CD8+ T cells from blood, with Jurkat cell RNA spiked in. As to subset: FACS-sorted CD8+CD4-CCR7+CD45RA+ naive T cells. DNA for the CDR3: TGTGCCAGTAGTCCAGGGGGGAACACTGAAGCTTTCTTT. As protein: CASSPGGNTEAFF.